The clone carrying this T cell receptor beta chain appeared once. Synthetic TCR analog templates were added to each PCR reaction. Profiling relied on immunoSEQ multiplex PCR, and the TCRdb table lists in-frame clones only, not all of them. The data hold some 120,000 clones, with about 89% observed a single time. The sample comes from a study of PD-L1 blockade in urothelial cancer. Across the whole study: Patients took up atezolizumab in 2014 at 1,200 mg intravenously every 3 weeks. Blood was evaluated 3 weeks (second dose) and 6 weeks after therapy began. Blood yielded a median of roughly 140,000 T cells per sample.

The CDR3 covers 16 residues. CDR1 and CDR2 from the germline V gene are LNHDA and SQIVND (reference sequence). Trimming removed 5 bases from V and 6 bases from J; junction bases left unmatched: 7. As to time point: peripheral blood 6 weeks after treatment start. Source: PBMCs, taken around atezolizumab (anti-PD-L1) treatment. The chain carries TRBV19 and TRBJ2-1; 13 bases line up with TRBD2. The receptor comes from a man between 60 and 70 years old with urothelial cancer. CDR3 sequence reads: CASSPRTSGSSNEQFF. For the CDR3, the DNA is TGTGCCAGTAGTCCCCGGACTAGCGGGAGTAGCAATGAGCAGTTCTTC.